The clone carrying this TCR beta chain was observed a handful of times. Where libraries were unsorted, they were derived from 2 million PBMCs stored at -80 degrees C. Using its own MiXCR run on the 5' RACE reads, TCRdb lists one record per CDR3 protein. Found here are about 76,000 distinct CDR3 sequences, approximately 17% of them singletons; the top ten hold approximately 15%. Germline CDR1 reads DFQATT; CDR2 reads SNEGSKA (reference sequence). This CDR3 is built from 11 residues. The record originates from a study of neurological immune-mediated disorders. This clonotype was obtained from a woman between 40 and 55 years old in good health. The specimen was PBMCs. The rearrangement links TRBV20-1 to TRBJ1-1; D unclear. CDR3 coding DNA: TGCAGGGTTCTCAGGAACACTGAAGCTTTCTTT. Translation: CRVLRNTEAFF.